This TCR beta chain was observed in a study of blood T cells in healthy people across ages (dated by TCRdb to between 2014 and 2016). For context, the study as a whole: In model experiments, template switching captured roughly one uniquely barcoded TCR beta cDNA molecule for every two T cells. Age-related changes in TCR beta repertoire diversity were measured in the study by deep sequencing normalized with unique cDNA molecular identifiers. The donors were split into four age groups: young (average about 16 years), middle-aged (about 40), aged (around 67) and long-lived (approximately 80). To avoid experimental bias, donors of different ages were spread randomly across the sequencing lanes. The study analyzed two additional independent replicas of 1 million unique cDNA reads from the same blood draw for two donors, one aged 18 to 30 and one aged 80 or older. What the authors observed across the whole study: There was a strong correlation between observed TCR beta diversity and the percentage of naive T cells measured by flow cytometry. Donor CMV infection status was unknown, potentially confounding age-related changes in expanded clonotypes. As age increased, observed TCR beta diversity per million T cells dropped in a roughly linear way, and a significant reduction was already evident by age 40. Since profiling was done on bulk unsorted PBMCs, naive and antigen-experienced compartments could not be conclusively compared. Estimates of total diversity based on one million sequenced T cells were regarded as lower bounds and as underestimates. Compared with the aged group, the long-lived group had more naive CD4+ T cells, fewer expanded clones and increased TCR diversity, a pattern suggesting age selection.

The roughly 39 donors, aged about 6 to 95 years, were systemically healthy Caucasian individuals from Russia. Approximately 9.7 milliliters of peripheral blood were drawn from each donor into EDTA-treated Vacutainer tubes. PBMCs were isolated by Ficoll-Paque density-gradient centrifugation, with at least 6 million obtained per sample. Total RNA was extracted from PBMCs with Trizol reagent, with at least 6 micrograms obtained per sample. Naive CD45RAhigh/CD27high T cell percentages were measured by flow cytometry on a PBMC aliquot from every donor. Library method: 5' RACE. Sequencing used an Illumina HiSeq 2500. The second PCR ran for roughly 7 to 12 cycles and used a J-beta primer mix along with a sample-barcoded 5' primer. A unique molecular identifier was introduced onto each TCR beta cDNA molecule by a template-switch 5' adaptor carrying 12 random nucleotides. Each sample yielded at least 3 million CDR3-containing paired-end reads. All of the RNA was converted into first-strand cDNA using the Mint cDNA synthesis kit, with a TRBC-specific oligonucleotide serving as the primer. Following uracil-DNA glycosylase treatment, all cDNA underwent a first 18-cycle PCR with the universal primers M1SS and BC2_uni_R. Turning to the authors' computational methods: For normalization, 1 million high-quality reads were randomly selected from each sample, with every read carrying a distinct molecular identifier. Reads with shared molecular identifiers were discarded instead of being binned into consensus sequences. MiTCR, with a Q25 quality threshold and the strictest error-elimination algorithm, was used for CDR3 identification, clonotype clustering and error correction. Lower-bound total TCR beta diversity was estimated with a nonparametric unseen species model using Euler transformation. TCRdb cleaned the public reads at Q25 with fastp, built clones with MiXCR and kept in-frame beta chains. For every CDR3 protein sequence, its rows merge into one entry that carries the most common genes and DNA. TCRdb, rather than the study authors, made the V and J calls. The sample records about 650,000 distinct CDR3 sequences, around 52% of which are singletons. Roughly 13% of the sample is in the top ten clones.

This clonotype has just a few counts. Its antigen is still unknown. No clone much larger than this one lies a single base away; base qualities are absent. The CDR3 measures 12 amino acids from cysteine to phenylalanine. This entry keeps only the CDR3 DNA: 36 bases, framed from base 1. The sample comprised blood. The chain employs TRBV12-3 or TRBV12-4 and TRBJ2-4; confidence is insufficient to name the D gene. The J call may be in error: the DNA end matches TRBJ2-5 better. The source is a woman older than 75 in good health. The DNA reads TGTGCCAGCAGTTTGATTCTGGAGACCCAGTACTTC. Protein translation: CASSLILETQYF.